The rows below give T cell receptor beta chains drawn from one sample of a study of CD8+ T cells in alopecia areata. Measured with immunoSEQ multiplex PCR; TCRdb has only the in-frame clones, and not every one. The table lists over 150,000 clones, about 60% of them singletons, with around 12% in the top ten. The material sequenced was CD8+ T cells sorted from blood, taken at week 24, from a patient treated with tofacitinib. Receptor source: a human donor with alopecia areata. The CDR3 runs from the conserved cysteine through the conserved F or W. A D gene is named only where the DNA matches it firmly. Clone size is given for some rows only: seen once, a few or many times, or a class if the clone is expanded.

-	15	TRBV5-4	-	TRBJ2-5	CASSLADGCQETQYF	TGTGCCAGCAGCTTGGCCGACGGATGCCAAGAGACCCAGTACTTC
few	12	TRBV9	-	TRBJ2-3	CASSAQPDTQYF	TGTGCCAGCAGCGCCCAACCTGATACGCAGTATTTT
-	13	TRBV5-6	-	TRBJ1-2	CASSFGRDYGYTF	TGTGCCAGCAGCTTCGGCAGAGATTATGGCTACACCTTC
-	15	TRBV4-1	TRBD1	TRBJ2-7	CASSQGTGGEYEQYF	TGCGCCAGCAGCCAAGGGACAGGGGGCGAGTACGAGCAGTACTTC
few	15	TRBV14	TRBD1	TRBJ1-1	CASSPGQGRVTEAFF	TGTGCCAGCAGCCCGGGACAGGGAAGAGTTACTGAAGCTTTCTTT
-	14	TRBV15	-	TRBJ2-7	CATSRVADSGEQYF	TGTGCCACCAGCAGAGTGGCTGATTCCGGCGAGCAGTACTTC
-	12	TRBV29-1	TRBD1	TRBJ1-2	CSVDGTGGGYTF	TGCAGCGTTGATGGGACAGGGGGCGGCTACACCTTC
-	14	TRBV5-1	-	TRBJ2-7	CASSLPASSYEQYF	TGCGCCAGCAGCTTGCCAGCTAGCTCCTACGAGCAGTACTTC
-	15	TRBV7-9	-	TRBJ2-7	CASSLVFGPVYEQYF	-
-	12	TRBV5-6	-	TRBJ2-7	CASSGPPFRQYF	TGTGCCAGCAGCGGGCCCCCCTTCCGGCAGTACTTC
-	13	TRBV9	-	TRBJ2-5	CASSVVDSETQYF	TGTGCCAGCAGCGTAGTGGATTCGGAGACCCAGTACTTC
-	14	TRBV25-1	TRBD1	TRBJ2-7	CASSKGQGAREQYF	TGTGCCAGCAGTAAGGGACAGGGGGCTCGAGAGCAGTACTTC
-	13	TRBV4-1	-	TRBJ1-2	CASSRDGVYGYTF	TGCGCCAGCAGCCGAGACGGAGTTTATGGCTACACCTTC
few	15	TRBV29-1	TRBD1	TRBJ1-2	CSAAGTGGHQGGYTF	TGCAGCGCCGCGGGGACAGGGGGCCACCAGGGGGGCTACACCTTC
-	11	TRBV29-1	-	TRBJ1-5	CSVELNQAQHF	TGCAGCGTTGAGCTAAATCAGGCCCAGCATTTT
few	14	TRBV7-9	-	TRBJ2-6	CASSPDFGANVLTF	TGTGCCAGCAGCCCCGACTTTGGGGCCAACGTCCTGACTTTC
-	13	TRBV14	-	TRBJ1-2	CASSYLNNYGYTF	TGTGCCAGCAGCTATCTGAATAACTATGGCTACACCTTC
-	16	TRBV13	-	TRBJ1-1	CASSDPTQGLRTEAFF	TGTGCCAGCAGCGACCCGACCCAGGGGTTACGCACTGAAGCTTTCTTT
-	15	TRBV7-9	TRBD1	TRBJ1-2	CASSPRQGGLYGYTF	TGTGCCAGCAGCCCTCGACAGGGGGGACTCTATGGCTACACCTTC
few	16	TRBV4-1	TRBD1	TRBJ2-5	CASSQSLTGRQETQYF	TGCGCCAGCAGCCAATCATTGACAGGGCGGCAAGAGACCCAGTACTTC
-	15	TRBV5-1	-	TRBJ1-1	CASSLSSAGGTEAFF	TGCGCCAGCAGCTTATCATCAGCCGGCGGCACTGAAGCTTTCTTT
-	13	TRBV13	TRBD1	TRBJ1-2	CASSSGQVEGYTF	TGTGCCAGCAGCTCAGGACAGGTTGAAGGCTACACCTTC
-	15	TRBV2	-	TRBJ2-3	CASSLRTITEDTQYF	TGTGCCAGCAGTCTTCGGACTATAACCGAAGATACGCAGTATTTT
-	12	TRBV7-9	-	TRBJ1-1	CASSLGLAEAFF	TGTGCCAGCAGCTTAGGGCTGGCTGAAGCTTTCTTT
-	13	TRBV29-1	TRBD1	TRBJ2-7	CSVEGDSSYEQYF	TGCAGCGTTGAAGGGGACAGCTCCTACGAGCAGTACTTC
-	19	TRBV4-1	-	TRBJ2-3	CASSQGNPGWSNGVGTQYF	TGCGCCAGCAGCCAAGGAAATCCGGGATGGAGTAATGGGGTGGGCACGCAGTATTTT
-	18	TRBV4-2	TRBD1	TRBJ2-4	CASSLPFDRAVAKNIQYF	TGTGCCAGCAGCCTTCCTTTCGACAGGGCTGTGGCCAAAAACATTCAGTACTTC
-	12	TRBV29-1	-	TRBJ1-5	CSVEDPLGQQHF	TGCAGCGTTGAAGATCCCCTAGGACAGCAGCATTTT
-	13	TRBV30	-	TRBJ2-1	CAWSVLNSNEQFF	TGTGCCTGGAGTGTACTTAACAGTAATGAGCAGTTCTTC
few	15	TRBV27	-	TRBJ1-2	CASSLFFGGWYGYTF	TGTGCCAGCAGTTTATTCTTCGGAGGATGGTATGGCTACACCTTC